Ten or more counts support the clone carrying this T cell receptor (beta chain). The antigen remains undetermined. The entry originates in a study of identical twins. Overall study results and limits: Models underpredicted monozygotic twin sharing of out-of-frame TCR alpha.

It was template switching that added a universal primer site, and there were unique molecular identifiers on the cDNA. TCRdb reprocessed the 5' RACE reads via MiXCR and lists one record per CDR3 protein. In the table there are a few hundred thousand distinct CDR3 sequences, about a fifth of which are singletons. All donors were healthy Caucasians. The V end lost 8 bases, the J end lost 0 bases, and 14 bases lay between the germline ends. The CDR3 consists of 13 residues. Germline assignment: CDR1 SQVTM and CDR2 ANQGSEA. The sequence came from a man aged 50-60 years in good health. This chain uses TRBV29-1 with TRBJ2-7; weak D call: TRBD2 (6 bases). Sequencing was performed on naive T cells sorted from blood. CDR3 region: CSTRKGGSYEQYF. The CDR3 DNA reads as TGCAGCACCCGGAAGGGAGGCTCCTACGAGCAGTACTTC.